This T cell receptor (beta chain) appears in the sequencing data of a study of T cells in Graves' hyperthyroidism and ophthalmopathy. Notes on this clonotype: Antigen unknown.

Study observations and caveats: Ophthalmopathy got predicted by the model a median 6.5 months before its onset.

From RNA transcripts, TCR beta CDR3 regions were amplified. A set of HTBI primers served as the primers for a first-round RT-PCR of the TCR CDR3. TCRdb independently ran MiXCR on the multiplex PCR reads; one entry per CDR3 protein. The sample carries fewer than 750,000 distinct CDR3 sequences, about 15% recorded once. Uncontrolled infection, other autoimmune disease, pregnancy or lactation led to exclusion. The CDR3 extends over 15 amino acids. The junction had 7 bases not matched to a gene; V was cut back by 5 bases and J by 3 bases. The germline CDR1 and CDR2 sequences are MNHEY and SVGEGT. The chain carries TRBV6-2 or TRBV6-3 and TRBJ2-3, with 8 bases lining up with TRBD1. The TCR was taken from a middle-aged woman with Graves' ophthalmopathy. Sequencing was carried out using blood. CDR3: CASSTDRARTDTQYF. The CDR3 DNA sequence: TGTGCCAGCAGTACGGACAGGGCCCGGACAGATACGCAGTATTTT.